This TCR beta chain was obtained from a study of T cell repertoires in cytomegalovirus infection. For the study at large: Public signatures in TCR beta pointed to CMV infection and matching HLA type.

Points from the study as a whole: HLA-C-restricted CMV-specific TCR beta clonotypes prevailed in the ex vivo response. Using cumulative public TCR beta family frequency, the authors identified those who carried CMV together with the relevant HLA.

As for this clonotype: The antigen remains unidentified.

Each CDR3 protein gets one entry after TCRdb re-called the reads with MiXCR. The sample records a few hundred thousand distinct CDR3 sequences, about 26% being singletons. The CDR3 consists of 18 residues. V was clipped by 3 bases and J by 2 bases; unmatched bases: 12. Germline V gives CDR1 LGHNA, CDR2 YSLEER. The V and J genes are TRBV4-3 and TRBJ2-2, with 7 bases identical to TRBD2. This clonotype was obtained from a human donor in good health (CMV status not recorded). Some clones in this sample may be carry-over from other donors' samples. The sequenced material came from PBMCs. The chain's CDR3 is CASSHLQLAKYNTGELFF. CDR3 DNA: TGCGCCAGCAGCCATCTCCAACTAGCGAAATATAACACCGGGGAGCTGTTTTTT.